This T cell receptor (beta chain) is from a study of cytomegalovirus exposure and HLA in healthy donors (dated by TCRdb to the late 2010s). Looking at the study overall: An earlier analysis of several hundred of the donors reported roughly 270 Gb of sequence data and around 110 million unique TCR beta sequences from about 200 million T cells. A separate validation cohort of roughly 130 different subjects was used in addition to the 666-subject first cohort. Donor age, sex, ethnicity and CMV serostatus were compiled together with the repertoire data. In an earlier analysis of around 540 of the donors, high-throughput TCR beta sequencing was used to judge whether each TCR beta V gene segment behaved as functional or pseudogenic. Every repertoire in the discovery cohort had been generated on one and the same sequencing platform. A later genetic analysis took genome-wide SNP genotypes for about 55% of the 666 donors and used that subset as a discovery cohort. HLA typing covered class I and class II loci at four-digit resolution. Among several hundred genotyped donors of the cohort, an average of roughly 230,000 unique TCR beta nucleotide sequences was sequenced per donor, of which roughly 17% were non-productive. To study patterns of TCR occurrence, a later analysis re-analyzed previously published TCR beta repertoires from 600 to 750 donors and added high-resolution HLA genotyping. An early release that covered about 600 HLA-typed donors contained 300 to 350 gigabases of sequencing data and tens of millions of unique TCR sequences. In the later analysis, no new phenotypic data were used to find candidate immune exposures; instead, reliance was placed on TCR beta sequences and their occurrence across donors. Roughly five DR-DQ haplotypes were handled as single units for association and clustering because linkage in the cohort was strong. The aim of the study was to test whether cataloging public T cell receptors could identify signatures of past pathogen exposure. To predict cytomegalovirus infection status, the study combined high-throughput TCR immunosequencing, statistical association of individual TCRs with disease status, and machine learning. Typing coverage varied by locus: roughly 629-640 donors for A, B, C, DRB1 and DQB1; approximately 500 for DQA1; approximately 610 for DPA1; 450 to 480 for DPB1. Of the 350 to 450 genotyped donors, approximately 81% were placed in the genetic ancestry cluster associated with self-reported Caucasian donors. Using immunosequencing, the study profiled T cell repertoires from some 670 subjects and related those repertoires to cytomegalovirus serostatus. Results the study describes overall, beyond this receptor: Several of the top co-occurrence clusters appeared to be linked to parvovirus B19, influenza, CMV and Epstein-Barr virus, according to a later analysis. A further reported finding was that TCR beta sequences accurately predicted the HLA-A and HLA-B alleles for most subjects in the first cohort. Because the 87-base-pair reads could not distinguish some IMGT-functional V segments, including TRBV6-2 and TRBV6-3, those segments were excluded. A later analysis found that most CMV-associated TCR beta chains appeared HLA-restricted, with HLA associations seemingly driven largely by CMV exposure. Roughly uniform sequencing depth across donors was assumed in presence/absence analyses, although this assumption may not hold. In vitro tests confirmed that three of the cytomegalovirus-associated TCR beta chains recognize cytomegalovirus antigens. According to a later analysis, TCR association rates differed among HLA loci, with DRB1 alleles showing the most associated TCRs and HLA-C alleles showing the fewest. Because counts were too low, fewer than 20 rarely observed V segments, including chromosome 9 orphons, were excluded from the earlier analysis of fewer than 650 of the donors. A later genetic analysis associated a missense DCLRE1C variant with V-gene and J-gene trimming of TCR beta chains, and an independent cohort replicated the association. According to the authors, the approach could potentially be generalized to other disease states and immunological phenotypes. The sequencing pipeline was judged likely to have produced a cluster of highly shared sequence variants as a technical artifact. The cohort was sequenced for TCR beta chains only, and without alpha or paired-chain data the features that could be detected were limited. Correlated functional status among segregating V segments might reflect linkage disequilibrium, but an unknown experimental factor could not be ruled out. Specific HLA alleles were associated with over 15,000 TCR beta sequences at a false discovery rate of 0.05 in a later analysis. Because some donors lacked HLA typing at each locus, the association tests relied only on the typed subset. According to a later genetic analysis, donors in an Asian-associated ancestry cluster had fewer N-insertions in productive TCRs than the approximately 650-donor mean. In the study, around 160 TCR beta chains were listed as associated with cytomegalovirus. Most TCR sequences were observed very rarely across donors, whereas some public TCRs were present in many individuals. Assigning TCR associations to individual alleles was difficult when HLA alleles, especially DR and DQ, strongly co-occurred. Compared with equally common non-associated chains, HLA-associated TCR beta chains in a later analysis were more clonally expanded and had lower generation probabilities. For the cohort, immune exposure information was limited to CMV serostatus. The classifier was reported to diagnose cytomegalovirus status with high specificity and sensitivity in both the original cohort and the validation cohort. Broadly in line with IMGT annotations, most TCR beta V segments showed up in productive rearrangements about 87% or about 30% of the time in an earlier analysis of 450 to 750 of the donors.

Deletion took 6 bases off V and 0 bases off J, with a span of 12 bases between the germline ends. The CDR3, from cysteine to phenylalanine, totals 15 residues. Solely the CDR3 DNA is kept, with 45 bases framed from the first base. According to the germline V gene (reference sequence), CDR1 reads WNHNN and CDR2 reads SYGVQD. The cohort was made up of about 610 healthy bone marrow donors. At the time of sampling, every cohort member was nominally healthy, though immune exposures that went unrecorded were likely present. The donor was CMV seropositive and belonged to the group of 250 to 300 seropositive cohort members. A peripheral blood sample was provided by each donor, and peripheral blood mononuclear cells were used for TCR beta sequencing. Genomic DNA was extracted from the blood cell samples with the Qiagen DNeasy Blood Extraction Kit. Library generation was performed with the immunoSEQ multiplex PCR assay. For the multiplex PCR, a mixture combining 60 forward primers for TCR Vbeta segments and 13 reverse primers for TCR Jbeta segments was used. Amplification of the CDR3 region of rearranged TCR beta genes was performed with a multiplex PCR assay on genomic DNA. The amplified TCR beta libraries were sequenced on the Illumina HiSeq System as 87-base-pair reads. As for how the authors treated the data: A later analysis counted about 80 million unique TCR beta chains across the roughly 700 repertoires, and roughly 10 million of these chains were shared by at least two donors. Raw reads were error-corrected and collapsed into unique sequences with a nearest-neighbor algorithm that merged closely related sequences to remove PCR and sequencing errors. Alignment of CDR3 sequences to IMGT reference sequences was used to assign V, D and J gene segments. For a sequence to be retained, at least a six-nucleotide match to both a V gene segment and a J gene segment was required. Rearrangements were called productive when the CDR3 lacked stop codons and stayed in frame with V and J; all others were non-productive. CDR3 was defined by IMGT convention, running from the second conserved V-encoded cysteine to the conserved J-encoded phenylalanine. In an earlier analysis of approximately 590 of the donors, sequences lacking an unambiguous match to a single V gene segment were excluded. An earlier analysis of 587 of the donors called V segments functional above 56.7% productive rearrangements and segregating when the between-donor standard deviation exceeded 5%. A statistical classification framework was built to diagnose cytomegalovirus status from the catalog of TCR beta chain sequences. V and J gene assignment, in a later analysis, came from comparing TCR nucleotide sequences with IMGT/GENE-DB human TR gene sequences. The TCRdist pipeline was used in a later analysis to assign CDR3 sequences and most-parsimonious VDJ recombination scenarios. In a later analysis, every TCR beta chain was defined by the combination of its CDR3 amino acid sequence and its V-gene family, and reads without a unique V-gene family were dropped. A later analysis removed 592 highly shared, low-generation-probability nucleotide sequences to deal with suspected cross-contamination and a sequencing artifact. In a later analysis, a clonal expansion index for each public chain was calculated from normalized within-repertoire ranks of inferred template counts. In a later analysis, generation probabilities were computed with a VDJ recombination model fitted to out-of-frame rearrangements, and the resulting probabilities were checked against IGoR. A later analysis scored TCR-TCR, TCR-HLA and TCR-CMV co-occurrence with hypergeometric tests, applying a repertoire-size bias correction to TCR pairs. A later analysis estimated false discovery rates by permuting HLA or CMV assignments 20 times. In a later analysis, co-occurring TCRs were grouped using DBSCAN, with TCRdist sequence similarity added in when clustering inside HLA-allele-positive subsets. Repertoires with fewer than 30,000 or more than 120,000 public chains, plus five repertoires with anomalous nucleotide sharing, were excluded from co-occurrence clustering. What TCRdb holds here is the immuneACCESS table cut down to in-frame rearrangements. Part of the clones is not present; checked against another copy, under half of the missing clones reflect an unresolved V gene, and the others are unexplained. V, J and clone size were drawn from that table, and D and trimming were deduced from the DNA. Across this sample there are 190,000 or so clones, with about 76% seen only once. The biggest ten clones account for approximately 0.36% of the sample.

This clone appeared a single time. Its specific antigen is unknown. No qualities accompany the bases; no much larger clone lies one base away. The sample taken for sequencing was PBMCs. The clonotype originates from a male donor in good health and CMV-seropositive. The V and J segments used are TRBV10-1 and TRBJ2-4; matching of 7 bases hints at TRBD2 as the D gene. The CDR3: CASRGGRVAKNIQYF. The sequence in DNA is TGCGCCAGCAGAGGGGGGAGGGTAGCCAAAAACATTCAGTACTTC.